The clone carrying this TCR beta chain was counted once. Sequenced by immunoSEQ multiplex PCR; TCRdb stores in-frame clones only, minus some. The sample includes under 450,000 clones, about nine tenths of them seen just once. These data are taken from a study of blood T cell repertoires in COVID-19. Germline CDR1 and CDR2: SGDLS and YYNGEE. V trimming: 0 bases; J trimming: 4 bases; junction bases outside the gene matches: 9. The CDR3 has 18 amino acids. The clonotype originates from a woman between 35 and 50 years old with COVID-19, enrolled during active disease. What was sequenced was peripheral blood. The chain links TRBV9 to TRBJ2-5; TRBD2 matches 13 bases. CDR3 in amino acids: CASSVGTSGRAKIETQYF. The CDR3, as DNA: TGTGCCAGCAGCGTAGGCACTAGCGGGAGGGCCAAGATAGAGACCCAGTACTTC.